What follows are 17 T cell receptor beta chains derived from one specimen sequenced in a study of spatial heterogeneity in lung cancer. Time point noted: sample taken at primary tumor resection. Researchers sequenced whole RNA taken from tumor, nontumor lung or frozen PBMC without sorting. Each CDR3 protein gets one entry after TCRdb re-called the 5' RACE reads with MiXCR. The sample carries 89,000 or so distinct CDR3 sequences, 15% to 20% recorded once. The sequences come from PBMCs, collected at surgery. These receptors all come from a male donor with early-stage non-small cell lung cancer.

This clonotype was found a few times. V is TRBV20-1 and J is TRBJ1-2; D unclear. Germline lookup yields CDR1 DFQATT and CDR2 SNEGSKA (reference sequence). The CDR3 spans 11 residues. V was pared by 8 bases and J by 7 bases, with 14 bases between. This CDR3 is CSSNDAGGYTF. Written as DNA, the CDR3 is TGCAGTTCCAACGACGCGGGTGGCTACACCTTC.

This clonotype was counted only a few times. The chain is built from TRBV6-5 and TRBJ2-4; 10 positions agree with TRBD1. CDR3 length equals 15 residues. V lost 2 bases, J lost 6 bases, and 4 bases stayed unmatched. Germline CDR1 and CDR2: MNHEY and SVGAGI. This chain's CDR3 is CASSYTRDRGNIQYF. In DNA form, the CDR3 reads TGTGCCAGCAGTTACACCCGGGACAGGGGAAACATTCAGTACTTC.

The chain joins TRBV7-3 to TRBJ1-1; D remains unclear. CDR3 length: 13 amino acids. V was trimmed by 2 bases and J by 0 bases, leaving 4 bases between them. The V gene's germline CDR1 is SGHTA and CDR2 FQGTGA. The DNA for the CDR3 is TGTGCCAGCAGCTTACTGGTGAACACTGAAGCTTTCTTT. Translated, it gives CASSLLVNTEAFF.

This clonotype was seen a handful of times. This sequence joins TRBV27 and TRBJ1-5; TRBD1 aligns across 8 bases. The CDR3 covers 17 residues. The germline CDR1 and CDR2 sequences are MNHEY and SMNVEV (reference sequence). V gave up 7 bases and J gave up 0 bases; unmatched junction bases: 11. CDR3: CASKPLTGQGSNQPQHF. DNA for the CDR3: TGTGCCAGCAAACCGCTCACCGGACAGGGTAGCAATCAGCCCCAGCATTTT.

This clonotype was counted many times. CDR3 in amino acids: CSVIDKVWNTEAFF. The CDR3 DNA reads TGCAGCGTGATAGACAAGGTATGGAACACTGAAGCTTTCTTT. The chain recombines TRBV29-1 with TRBJ1-1; D remains ambiguous. Per germline, CDR1 SQVTM and CDR2 ANQGSEA. The V end was cut by 6 bases, the J end by 1 base, with 15 bases between. CDR3 length equals 14 residues.

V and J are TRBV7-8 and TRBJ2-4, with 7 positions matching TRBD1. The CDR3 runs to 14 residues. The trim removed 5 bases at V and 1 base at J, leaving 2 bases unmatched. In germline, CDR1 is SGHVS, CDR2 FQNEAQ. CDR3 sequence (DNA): TGTGCCAGCAGCCTACAGGGGGCCAAAAACATTCAGTACTTC. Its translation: CASSLQGAKNIQYF.

For the CDR3, the DNA is TGTGCCAGCAGCTTGGGGCCCTGGGATACGCAGTATTTT. It encodes CASSLGPWDTQYF. This chain links TRBV7-6 with TRBJ2-3, with D perhaps TRBD1 (5 bases). This CDR3 comprises 13 residues. Trimming took off 3 bases at V and 6 bases at J, with 10 bases between the two ends. Germline lookup yields CDR1 SGHVS and CDR2 FNYEAQ.

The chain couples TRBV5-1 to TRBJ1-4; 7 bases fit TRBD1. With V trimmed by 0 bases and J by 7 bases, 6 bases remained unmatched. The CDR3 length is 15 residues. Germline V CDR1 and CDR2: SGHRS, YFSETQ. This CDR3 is CASSLADRSGEKLFF. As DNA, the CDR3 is TGCGCCAGCAGCTTGGCGGACAGGTCGGGTGAAAAACTGTTTTTT.

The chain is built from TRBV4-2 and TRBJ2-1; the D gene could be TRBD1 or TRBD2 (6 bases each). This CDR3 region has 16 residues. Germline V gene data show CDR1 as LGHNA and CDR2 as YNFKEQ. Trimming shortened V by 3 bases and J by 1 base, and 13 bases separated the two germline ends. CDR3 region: CASSHSGGLSYNEQFF. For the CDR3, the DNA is TGTGCCAGCAGCCACTCCGGGGGCCTGTCCTACAATGAGCAGTTCTTC.

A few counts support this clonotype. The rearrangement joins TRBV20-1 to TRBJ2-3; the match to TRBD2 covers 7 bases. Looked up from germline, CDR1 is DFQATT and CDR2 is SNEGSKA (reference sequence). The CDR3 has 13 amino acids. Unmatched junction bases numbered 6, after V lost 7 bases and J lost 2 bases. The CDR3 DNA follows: TGCAGTGTTCCGACTAGCCACACAGATACGCAGTATTTT. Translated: CSVPTSHTDTQYF.

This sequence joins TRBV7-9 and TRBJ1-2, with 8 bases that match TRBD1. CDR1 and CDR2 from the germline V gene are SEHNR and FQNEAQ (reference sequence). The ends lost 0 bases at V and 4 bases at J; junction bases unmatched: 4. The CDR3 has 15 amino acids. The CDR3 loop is CASSLAGQGAYGYTF. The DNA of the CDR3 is TGTGCCAGCAGCTTAGCGGGGCAGGGGGCCTATGGCTACACCTTC.

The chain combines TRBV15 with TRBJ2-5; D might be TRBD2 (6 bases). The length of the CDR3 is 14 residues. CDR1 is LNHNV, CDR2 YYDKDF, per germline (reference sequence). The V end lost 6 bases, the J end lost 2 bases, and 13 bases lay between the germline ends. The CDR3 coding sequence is TGTGCCACCAGTTCCCCCCGGGGGCAAGAGACCCAGTACTTC. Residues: CATSSPRGQETQYF.

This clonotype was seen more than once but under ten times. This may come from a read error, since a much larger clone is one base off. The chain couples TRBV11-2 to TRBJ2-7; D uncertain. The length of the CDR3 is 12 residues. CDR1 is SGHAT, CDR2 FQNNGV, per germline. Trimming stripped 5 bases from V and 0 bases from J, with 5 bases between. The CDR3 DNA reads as TGTGCCAGCAGCGCGAGCTCCTACGAGCAGTACTTC. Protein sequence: CASSASSYEQYF.

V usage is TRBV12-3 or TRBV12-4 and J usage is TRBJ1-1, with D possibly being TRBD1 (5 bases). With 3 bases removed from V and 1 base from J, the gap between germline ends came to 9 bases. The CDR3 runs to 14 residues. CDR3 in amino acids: CASSLGGTNTEAFF. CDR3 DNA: TGTGCCAGCAGTTTGGGGGGGACGAACACTGAAGCTTTCTTT.

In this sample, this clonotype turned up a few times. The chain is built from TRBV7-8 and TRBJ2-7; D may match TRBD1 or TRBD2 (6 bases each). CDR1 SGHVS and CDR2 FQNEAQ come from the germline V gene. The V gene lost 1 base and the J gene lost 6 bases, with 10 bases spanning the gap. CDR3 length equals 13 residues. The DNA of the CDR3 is TGTGCCAGCAGCTTAGACAGGGACTCCGAGCAGTACTTC. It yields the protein CASSLDRDSEQYF.

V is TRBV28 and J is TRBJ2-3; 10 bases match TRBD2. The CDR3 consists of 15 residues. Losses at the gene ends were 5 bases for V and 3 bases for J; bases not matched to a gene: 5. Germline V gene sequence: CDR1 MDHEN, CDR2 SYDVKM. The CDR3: CASSTSGGGTDTQYF. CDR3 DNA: TGTGCCAGCAGTACCAGCGGGGGGGGGACAGATACGCAGTATTTT. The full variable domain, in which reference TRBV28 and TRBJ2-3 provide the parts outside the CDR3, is DVKVTQSSRYLVKRTGEKVFLECVQDMDHENMFWYRQDPGLGLRLIYFSYDVKMKEKGDIPEGYSVSREKKERFSLILESASTNQTSMYLCASSTSGGGTDTQYFGPGTRLTVL.

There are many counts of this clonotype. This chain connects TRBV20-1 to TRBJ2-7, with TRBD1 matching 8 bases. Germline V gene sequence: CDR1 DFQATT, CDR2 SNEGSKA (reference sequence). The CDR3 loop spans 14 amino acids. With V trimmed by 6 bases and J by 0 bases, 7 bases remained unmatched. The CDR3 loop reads CSAPGRGHSYEQYF. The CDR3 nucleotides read TGCAGTGCCCCCGGCAGGGGGCACTCCTACGAGCAGTACTTC.